Listed here are 12 T cell receptor beta chains from one sample, sequenced in a study of CXCR3-negative and CXCR3-positive naive CD8 T cells. Overall study results and limits: CXCR3-expressing naive cells carried TRB CDR3s more hydrophobic than those of CXCR3-negative naive cells.

With UMI labels, 5' RACE was used to prepare the TRB cDNA libraries. TCRdb re-called the 5' RACE reads; every CDR3 protein appears as one record, without DNA. The sample table sets out nearly 110,000 distinct CDR3 sequences. Their antigens are not known. The sample was naive CXCR3+ CD8+ T cells from blood. Sample subset: CD45RO-CCR7+CD27+CD95- naive CD8+ T cells expressing CXCR3 (TNR3+). The source is a human donor in good health. Some clones in this sample may be carry-over from other donors' samples.

The J gene is TRBJ2-3, the V gene TRBV7-2; TCRdb's D gene call, TRBD2, goes unchecked for lack of DNA. CDR1 is SGHTA, CDR2 FQGNSA, per germline. This CDR3 has 15 residues. CDR3 loop: CASSFGGGYTDTQYF.

This chain uses TRBV28 with TRBJ2-7. The germline V gene encodes CDR1 MDHEN and CDR2 SYDVKM. This CDR3 is 14 amino acids long. CDR3 loop: CASSFADLSYEQYF.

The chain joins TRBV29-1 to TRBJ2-3; TCRdb picks TRBD1, but there is no DNA to check that call. The V gene's germline CDR1 is SQVTM and CDR2 ANQGSEA. CDR3 size: 15 residues. CDR3: CSVEDGGGFQDTQYF.

The gene calls are TRBV7-6 and TRBJ2-1; TCRdb indicates TRBD2, and absent DNA this call remains unverified. Germline V gene lookup returns CDR1 SGHVS and CDR2 FNYEAQ. The CDR3 covers 16 residues. The CDR3 region is CTSSWEPGLAFNEQFF.

This sequence joins TRBV5-1 and TRBJ2-1; the TCRdb D gene call, TRBD2, has no DNA to confirm it. In germline, CDR1 is SGHRS, CDR2 YFSETQ. This CDR3 contains 16 residues. CDR3 residues: CASSLFGGRDYNEQFF.

The chain is built from TRBV29-1 and TRBJ2-1; TCRdb proposes TRBD1, but this gene call is untestable without DNA. Germline assignment: CDR1 SQVTM and CDR2 ANQGSEA. CDR3 size: 13 residues. Here the CDR3 reads CSVPLTVYNEQFF.

This chain links TRBV20-1 with TRBJ2-1; TCRdb calls TRBD2, which cannot be checked without DNA. This CDR3 contains 15 residues. Germline lookup yields CDR1 DFQATT and CDR2 SNEGSKA (reference sequence). CDR3 sequence reads: CSAREAGGPNNEQFF.

The CDR3 region is CAWSVLGGDEQFF. The chain has TRBV30 and TRBJ2-1; as DNA is missing, the TRBD1 call by TCRdb cannot be tested. Germline V gene lookup returns CDR1 GTSNPN and CDR2 SVGIG (reference sequence). The CDR3 runs to 13 residues.

The J gene is TRBJ2-1, the V gene TRBV28; TCRdb selects TRBD2, and the lack of DNA leaves this call unchecked. The CDR3 loop spans 18 amino acids. Germline V gene data show CDR1 as MDHEN and CDR2 as SYDVKM. CDR3 residues: CASSLIRVGGNRQNEQFF. Variable domain in full (rest from reference TRBV28 and TRBJ2-1): DVKVTQSSRYLVKRTGEKVFLECVQDMDHENMFWYRQDPGLGLRLIYFSYDVKMKEKGDIPEGYSVSREKKERFSLILESASTNQTSMYLCASSLIRVGGNRQNEQFFGPGTRLTVL.

The chain uses TRBV29-1 and TRBJ2-3; TCRdb picks TRBD1, but there is no DNA to check that call. Germline V lookup: CDR1 SQVTM, CDR2 ANQGSEA. The CDR3 covers 21 residues. This CDR3 is CSVDLHRDRGRAGGPPDTQYF.

The J gene is TRBJ1-1, the V gene TRBV6-1; TCRdb outputs TRBD1, but without DNA this stays unchecked. Germline CDR1 MNHNS, CDR2 SASEGT. This CDR3 spans 15 amino acids. The CDR3 loop reads CASLAGGQVTLEAFF.

The chain couples TRBV27 to TRBJ2-7. Per germline, CDR1 MNHEY and CDR2 SMNVEV (reference sequence). CDR3 size: 13 residues. The CDR3 sequence is CASSLTVSYEQYF.